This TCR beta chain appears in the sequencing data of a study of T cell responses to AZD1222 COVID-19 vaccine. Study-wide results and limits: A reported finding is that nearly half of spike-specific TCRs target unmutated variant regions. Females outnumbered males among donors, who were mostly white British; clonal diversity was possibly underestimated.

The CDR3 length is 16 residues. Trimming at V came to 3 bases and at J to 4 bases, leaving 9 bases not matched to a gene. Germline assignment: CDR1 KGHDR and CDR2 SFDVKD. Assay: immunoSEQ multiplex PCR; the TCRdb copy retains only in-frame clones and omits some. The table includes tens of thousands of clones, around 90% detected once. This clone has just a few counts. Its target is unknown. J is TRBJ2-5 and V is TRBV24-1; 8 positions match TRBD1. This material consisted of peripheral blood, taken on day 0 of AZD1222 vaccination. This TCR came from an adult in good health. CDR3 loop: CATSDPGQGRGETQYF. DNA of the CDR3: TGTGCCACCAGTGATCCCGGACAGGGCCGGGGAGAGACCCAGTACTTC.